Each of the 4 T cell receptor beta chains below was sequenced from the same sample in a study of identical twins. Via MiXCR, TCRdb re-called the 5' RACE reads, giving one row per CDR3 protein. The table includes hundreds of thousands of distinct CDR3 sequences, 9% to 15% detected once. The sample also formed part of further work on yellow fever vaccine responses in identical twins.

The material sequenced was PBMCs. The receptors come from a young woman in good health.

This clonotype was picked up a small number of times. The chain is built from TRBV29-1 and TRBJ2-1; possible D gene TRBD2, 6 bases. Germline V gene lookup returns CDR1 SQVTM and CDR2 ANQGSEA. The V end was cut by 4 bases, the J end by 1 base, with 11 bases between. The CDR3 length is 14 residues. CDR3 DNA: TGCAGCGTTGGGCGGGAAGGTTCCTACAATGAGCAGTTCTTC. Translated, it gives CSVGREGSYNEQFF.

This clonotype came up a few times. The V and J genes are TRBV19 and TRBJ2-1; 7 bases agree with TRBD2. Germline trimming cut 3 bases from V and 6 bases from J; bases unmatched to any gene: 14. The length of the CDR3 is 17 residues. Germline-derived CDR1 and CDR2 are LNHDA and SQIVND (reference sequence). Written as DNA, the CDR3 is TGTGCCAGTAGTATTACCCTTTGGCGGGAGCGAGGCAATGAGCAGTTCTTC. Its translation: CASSITLWRERGNEQFF.

A few counts support this clonotype. The rearrangement joins TRBV5-1 to TRBJ2-6; D is possibly TRBD1 or TRBD2 (5 bases each). Germline V lookup: CDR1 SGHRS, CDR2 YFSETQ. The CDR3 runs to 17 residues. Trimming stripped 5 bases from V and 0 bases from J, with 15 bases between. The CDR3 DNA reads TGCGCCAGCAGTCTCGGTGGGGGTTACTCTGGGGCCAACGTCCTGACTTTC. Residues: CASSLGGGYSGANVLTF.

This clonotype showed up many times. The V and J genes are TRBV5-1 and TRBJ2-2; tentatively, D is TRBD1 (6 bases). V was clipped by 4 bases and J by 2 bases, with 12 bases between them. In germline, CDR1 is SGHRS, CDR2 YFSETQ. The CDR3 loop spans 15 amino acids. The CDR3 DNA is TGCGCCAGCAGCACGACAGGAGAAAACACCGGGGAGCTGTTTTTT. Translation gives CASSTTGENTGELFF.